A single sample gave rise to the 9 T cell receptor beta chains below, sequenced in a study of shared clonotypes between healthy human individuals. The method was immunoSEQ multiplex PCR; TCRdb's version includes in-frame clones alone and lacks a portion of them. This repertoire shows under 2,500,000 clones, approximately 96% found once; its top ten account for around 0.13%. The specimen was naive CD4+ T cells sorted from blood. Stated subset: CD45RA+ positively selected. The receptors were sampled from a man aged 18 to 35 in good health.

V and J are TRBV10-3 and TRBJ2-3; D is perhaps TRBD1 (6 bases). The CDR3 spans 14 residues. Trimming took off 10 bases at V and 2 bases at J, with 16 bases between the two ends. Germline V gene sequence: CDR1 ENHRY, CDR2 SYGVKD. CDR3 region: CASGGNRVTDTQYF. CDR3 nucleotide sequence: TGTGCCAGCGGAGGAAACAGGGTCACAGATACGCAGTATTTT.

The rearrangement uses TRBV5-4 and TRBJ2-5, with a weak D call TRBD1 (5 bases). CDR1 and CDR2 from the germline V gene are SGHNT and YYREEE (reference sequence). The CDR3 spans 14 residues. The ends were cut back, 5 bases at V and 0 bases at J, with 11 bases in the middle. The CDR3 loop reads CASSSQGNQETQYF. The DNA for the CDR3 is TGTGCCAGCAGTTCCCAGGGTAACCAAGAGACCCAGTACTTC.

The chain is built from TRBV9 and TRBJ2-3; 8 bases align to TRBD1. The CDR3 is made up of 16 amino acids. The V gene end was trimmed by 4 bases and the J gene end by 2 bases; junction bases not matched to a gene: 9. The germline gives CDR1 SGDLS, CDR2 YYNGEE. Written as DNA, the CDR3 is TGTGCCAGCAGCTCCCAGGGCAGGGGGCCCACAGATACGCAGTATTTT. It yields the protein CASSSQGRGPTDTQYF.

The chain recombines TRBV5-6 with TRBJ2-1; D is unresolved. The ends were cut back, 2 bases at V and 0 bases at J, with 9 bases in the middle. The CDR3 totals 15 residues. Germline values: CDR1 SGHDT, CDR2 YYEEEE. CDR3 nucleotides: TGTGCCAGCAGCTTAGTGGTAAGCTCCTACAATGAGCAGTTCTTC. Residues: CASSLVVSSYNEQFF. Complete variable domain (other parts from reference TRBV5-6 and TRBJ2-1): DAGVTQSPTHLIKTRGQQVTLRCSPKSGHDTVSWYQQALGQGPQFIFQYYEEEERQRGNFPDRFSGHQFPNYSSELNVNALLLGDSALYLCASSLVVSSYNEQFFGPGTRLTVL.

The chain couples TRBV11-3 to TRBJ2-1; D is uncertain. The ends were cut back, 0 bases at V and 6 bases at J, with 9 bases in the middle. The CDR3 totals 14 residues. Per the germline V gene, CDR1 is SGHNT and CDR2 is YENEEA. The CDR3 DNA reads TGTGCCAGCAGCTTAGAGTGGCAGTCCAATGAGCAGTTCTTC. Translation: CASSLEWQSNEQFF.

To note about this clone: The junction shows a germline mismatch at one end, possibly a read error. The genes are TRBV5-4 and TRBJ2-7; D perhaps matches TRBD1 (6 bases). The CDR3 contains 15 residues. Germline CDR1 reads SGHNT; CDR2 reads YYREEE (reference sequence). The CDR3 loop is CASSQGPGQRYEQYF. Written as DNA, the CDR3 is TGCGCCAGCAGCCAAGGCCCCGGACAGAGATACGAGCAGTACTTC.

This clone was found once. The rearrangement uses TRBV5-1 and TRBJ2-7; D remains unclear. The germline V gene has CDR1 SGHRS and CDR2 YFSETQ. This CDR3 has 13 amino acids. The V and J ends lost 5 bases and 6 bases respectively, with 15 bases between them. CDR3 nucleotide sequence: TGCGCCAGCAGTCTCATACCCCAAGGCGAGCAGTACTTC. Translated: CASSLIPQGEQYF.

The V call is TRBV2, the J call TRBJ2-2; the D gene is possibly TRBD2 (5 bases). This CDR3 spans 15 amino acids. V shed 2 bases and J shed 5 bases, with 12 bases lying between them. CDR1 is SNHLY and CDR2 is FYNNEI in the germline V gene. The CDR3 sequence: CASSERPIATGELFF. The CDR3 DNA sequence: TGTGCCAGCAGTGAACGTCCTATAGCGACCGGGGAGCTGTTTTTT.

The CDR3 bases are TGCGCCAGCTCAAACAGGGGGCAGGGGGCGGCTAACTATGGCTACACCTTC. It encodes CASSNRGQGAANYGYTF. V is TRBV4-1 and J is TRBJ1-2, with 9 bases fitting TRBD1. There are 17 residues in the CDR3. CDR1 and CDR2 from the germline V gene are MGHRA and YSYEKL. After removal of 8 bases from V and 0 bases from J, the junction contained 13 bases not matched to a gene.